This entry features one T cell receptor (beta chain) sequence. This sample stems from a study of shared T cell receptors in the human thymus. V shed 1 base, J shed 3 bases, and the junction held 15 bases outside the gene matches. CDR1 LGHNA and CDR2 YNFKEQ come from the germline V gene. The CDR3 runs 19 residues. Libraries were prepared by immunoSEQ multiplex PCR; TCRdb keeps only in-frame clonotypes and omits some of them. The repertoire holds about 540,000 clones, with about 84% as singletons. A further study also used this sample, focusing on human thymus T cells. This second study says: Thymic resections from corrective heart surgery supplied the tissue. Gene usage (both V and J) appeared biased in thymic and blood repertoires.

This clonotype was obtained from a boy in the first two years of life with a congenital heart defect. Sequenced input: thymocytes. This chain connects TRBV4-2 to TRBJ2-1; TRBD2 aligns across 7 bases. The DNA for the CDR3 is TGTGCCAGCAGCCAAGCTCCGGGGAGGGCGGGAAAAGGCTACAATGAGCAGTTCTTC. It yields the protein CASSQAPGRAGKGYNEQFF.